This note documents a single T cell receptor beta chain sequence. Antigen specificity is unknown. The assay was immunoSEQ multiplex PCR, and TCRdb's table has in-frame clones only and misses some. Of about 78,000 clones in the sample, roughly 81% were seen once. Trimming removed 1 base from V and 3 bases from J, with 15 bases in between. The CDR3 covers 16 residues. The germline V gene encodes CDR1 KGHSH and CDR2 LQKENI. This sample was included in a study of T cells in localized non-small cell lung cancer. Study-wide findings and caveats: Adjacent uninvolved lung had the highest clonality, suggesting focused antigen responses.

The starting material was peripheral blood, obtained before any cancer treatment. This chain joins TRBV18 and TRBJ1-2, with D tentatively TRBD1 (6 bases). The TCR originated in a man aged 40 to 70 with stage I lung adenocarcinoma. For the CDR3, the DNA is TGTGCCAGCTCACCACTTCCGGGGGGACAAGACTATGGCTACACCTTC. Protein: CASSPLPGGQDYGYTF.